The 30 T cell receptor beta chains listed next were all sequenced from one sample in a study of T-cell memory formation after mild COVID-19. TCRdb reprocessed the 5' RACE reads with MiXCR, giving one entry per CDR3 protein. Among about 90,000 distinct CDR3 sequences, about 13% were seen once, and the ten largest hold about 27%. The specimen sequenced was PBMCs or a T cell subset sorted from them (not recorded which). The origin of the receptors is an adult woman who had mild COVID-19 (a few samples of this study predate the infection). Cell type and time point are not known.

This rearrangement joins TRBV5-1 to TRBJ2-1; 8 bases map to TRBD2. The CDR3 contains 19 residues. Germline-derived CDR1 and CDR2 are SGHRS and YFSETQ. V shed 4 bases and J 8 bases; nucleotides not matched to a gene: 23. The CDR3 here is CASSVGWGSLAGPWDEQFF. CDR3 DNA sequence: TGCGCCAGCAGCGTAGGCTGGGGGTCCCTAGCGGGTCCATGGGATGAGCAGTTCTTC.

This clonotype was observed a handful of times. The chain links TRBV11-1 to TRBJ2-7; D gene uncertain. Deletions cut 3 bases from V and 3 bases from J, with 9 bases between. Germline lookup yields CDR1 SGHAT and CDR2 FQDESV (reference sequence). This CDR3 has 13 residues. The CDR3 spells CASSLGGNYEQYF. The CDR3 nucleotides are TGTGCCAGCAGCTTGGGCGGAAACTACGAGCAGTACTTC. The whole variable domain, remainder taken from reference TRBV11-1 and TRBJ2-7, is EAEVAQSPRYKITEKSQAVAFWCDPISGHATLYWYRQILGQGPELLVQFQDESVVDDSQLPKDRFSAERLKGVDSTLKIQPAELGDSAMYLCASSLGGNYEQYFGPGTRLTVT.

This clonotype was counted a few times. V usage is TRBV6-2 or TRBV6-3 and J usage is TRBJ2-3; the D gene is possibly TRBD1 (5 bases). Germline V gene lookup returns CDR1 MNHEY and CDR2 SVGEGT. With 6 bases removed from V and 2 bases from J, the gap between germline ends came to 12 bases. This CDR3 has 14 residues. This chain's CDR3 is CASSLTEVTDTQYF. DNA of the CDR3: TGTGCCAGCAGCTTGACAGAAGTCACAGATACGCAGTATTTT.

This clonotype was detected a few times. This chain joins TRBV12-3 or TRBV12-4 and TRBJ2-2; possibly TRBD1 or TRBD2 for D (5 bases each). The CDR3 is 14 residues long. The V end was cut by 10 bases, the J end by 4 bases, with 16 bases between. The CDR3 DNA follows: TGTGCCATTACCCGGGGAAGGGGCACCGGGGAGCTGTTTTTT. Protein product: CAITRGRGTGELFF.

This rearrangement joins TRBV4-3 to TRBJ2-1, with 10 bases matching TRBD2. Unmatched junction bases numbered 7, after V lost 0 bases and J lost 2 bases. The CDR3 has 18 amino acids. CDR1 and CDR2 (germline): LGHNA, YSLEER. CDR3 bases: TGCGCCAGCAGCCAAGATAGCCTAGCGGGAGTTACCTACAATGAGCAGTTCTTC. It is translated as CASSQDSLAGVTYNEQFF.

The chain has TRBV6-5 and TRBJ2-1; possibly TRBD1 for D (6 bases). Trimming took off 10 bases at V and 8 bases at J, with 15 bases between the two ends. Looked up from germline, CDR1 is MNHEY and CDR2 is SVGAGI. The length of the CDR3 is 12 residues. In DNA, the CDR3 is TGTGCCACCACCTTAGGGGGACATGAGCAGTTCTTC. As protein: CATTLGGHEQFF.

The chain has TRBV5-1 and TRBJ2-7; D gene uncertain. V was trimmed by 0 bases and J by 4 bases, leaving 11 bases between them. This CDR3 spans 14 amino acids. The germline CDR1 and CDR2 sequences are SGHRS and YFSETQ. The CDR3 DNA reads as TGCGCCAGCAGCTTGGACAGTGGTGGATACGAGCAGTACTTC. It is translated as CASSLDSGGYEQYF.

V gene TRBV7-8 combines with J gene TRBJ2-7; no clear D gene. The CDR3 runs 13 residues. CDR1 and CDR2 from the germline V gene are SGHVS and FQNEAQ. Trimming left V 5 bases short and J 5 bases short, with 13 bases between. The CDR3 sequence is CASSQDGRNEQYF. Written as DNA, the CDR3 is TGTGCCAGCAGCCAAGATGGTCGGAACGAGCAGTACTTC.

This clonotype showed up many times. The chain uses TRBV7-9 and TRBJ2-3; a possible D gene is TRBD2 (6 bases). Trimming removed 6 bases from V and 12 bases from J, with 13 bases in between. The CDR3 length is 11 residues. Germline loops: CDR1 SEHNR, CDR2 FQNEAQ (reference sequence). CDR3 bases: TGTGCCAGCAGTTTCGCGGGGCCCCAGTATTTT. This codes for CASSFAGPQYF.

V and J are TRBV6-6 and TRBJ2-1; D is unresolved. From germline, CDR1 is MNHNY and CDR2 SVGAGI (reference sequence). Trimming pared 0 bases from V and 3 bases from J, leaving 15 bases between. The CDR3 sequence is 17 residues long. The CDR3 region has the DNA TGTGCCAGCAGTTACTCCGGGCGCCGAAACCACTACAATGAGCAGTTCTTC. Translated, it gives CASSYSGRRNHYNEQFF.

This chain connects TRBV29-1 to TRBJ2-7; maybe TRBD2 (6 bases). V shed 1 base and J shed 1 base, with 14 bases lying between them. The CDR3 sequence is 15 residues long. From germline, CDR1 is SQVTM and CDR2 ANQGSEA. The CDR3 sequence is CSVEVPGTVSYEQYF. In DNA, the CDR3 is TGCAGCGTTGAAGTACCCGGGACTGTATCCTACGAGCAGTACTTC.

The table lists this clonotype with a few counts. This chain connects TRBV2 to TRBJ2-1; no reliable D call. Trimming stripped 5 bases from V and 5 bases from J, with 16 bases between. The CDR3 has 15 amino acids. Germline V gene sequence: CDR1 SNHLY, CDR2 FYNNEI. CDR3 in amino acids: CASSPKIRRDNEQFF. CDR3 nucleotide sequence: TGTGCCAGCAGTCCGAAGATCAGGAGAGACAATGAGCAGTTCTTC.

A few counts support this clonotype. This chain uses TRBV7-8 with TRBJ2-3; 10 bases agree with TRBD1. V gave up 11 bases and J gave up 4 bases; unmatched junction bases: 3. CDR1 and CDR2 from the germline V gene are SGHVS and FQNEAQ. The CDR3 spans 12 residues. CDR3 region: CASGQGADTQYF. The CDR3 DNA follows: TGTGCCTCCGGACAGGGGGCAGATACGCAGTATTTT. Supplemented by reference TRBV7-8 and TRBJ2-3, the full variable domain reads GAGVSQSPRYKVAKRGQDVALRCDPISGHVSLFWYQQALGQGPEFLTYFQNEAQLDKSGLPSDRFFAERPEGSVSTLKIQRTQQEDSAVYLCASGQGADTQYFGPGTRLTVL.

This clonotype was observed a few times. The rearrangement joins TRBV10-3 to TRBJ2-7; D perhaps matches TRBD1 (6 bases). Trimming shortened V by 2 bases and J by 5 bases, and 10 bases separated the two germline ends. The germline V gene encodes CDR1 ENHRY and CDR2 SYGVKD. The CDR3 has 13 amino acids. The CDR3 reads CAISEQGMDEQYF. The CDR3 nucleotides are TGTGCCATCAGTGAGCAGGGGATGGACGAGCAGTACTTC.

This clonotype has only a few counts. The chain uses TRBV6-5 and TRBJ2-1; 9 nucleotides line up with TRBD1. CDR1 and CDR2 (germline): MNHEY, SVGAGI. The CDR3 extends over 13 amino acids. Unmatched junction bases numbered 6, after V lost 7 bases and J lost 8 bases. The CDR3 loop is CASTRQGGYEQFF. The CDR3 DNA reads as TGTGCCAGCACGCGACAGGGGGGCTATGAGCAGTTCTTC.

In its sample, this clonotype was seen a few times. The chain recombines TRBV7-9 with TRBJ2-5; TRBD2 agrees at 7 bases. The germline V gene has CDR1 SEHNR and CDR2 FQNEAQ (reference sequence). The CDR3 consists of 13 residues. V dropped 2 bases and J dropped 3; count of bases not matched to a gene: 0. The CDR3 DNA reads TGTGCCAGCAGCTTACGGGAGGAAGAGACCCAGTACTTC. Its translation is CASSLREEETQYF.

The V call is TRBV7-6, the J call TRBJ1-4; no definite D call. CDR1 is SGHVS and CDR2 is FNYEAQ in the germline V gene. The V end was cut by 5 bases, the J end by 10 bases, with 17 bases between. The CDR3 consists of 14 residues. The CDR3 DNA is TGTGCCAGCAGCGATCCGTTCAGGTCGGGAAAACTGTTTTTT. It translates to CASSDPFRSGKLFF.

V is TRBV14 and J is TRBJ2-2; the D is unclear. With 1 base removed from V and 5 bases from J, the gap between germline ends came to 8 bases. In germline, CDR1 is SGHDN, CDR2 FVKESK. The CDR3 spans 14 residues. CDR3 protein: CASSQVSVTGELFF. The CDR3 nucleotides read TGTGCCAGCAGCCAAGTTTCCGTGACCGGGGAGCTGTTTTTT.

V is TRBV7-7 and J is TRBJ1-5, with D perhaps TRBD1 (6 bases). This CDR3 is built from 13 residues. Germline lookup yields CDR1 SSHAT and CDR2 FNYEAQ (reference sequence). Trimming removed 5 bases from V and 11 bases from J, with 16 bases in between. The CDR3 DNA follows: TGTGCCAGCAGCGATACAGGGTGCCAGACCCAGCATTTT. Amino acid sequence: CASSDTGCQTQHF.

The V call is TRBV29-1, the J call TRBJ2-7; 7 bases match TRBD1. Germline V gene sequence: CDR1 SQVTM, CDR2 ANQGSEA. The CDR3 is made up of 15 amino acids. V was clipped by 4 bases and J by 0 bases; unmatched bases: 9. CDR3 residues: CSVGPRDSPSYEQYF. In DNA, the CDR3 is TGCAGCGTTGGCCCGAGGGACAGTCCCTCCTACGAGCAGTACTTC.

This clonotype occurred many times. This chain links TRBV10-3 with TRBJ2-7; 9 bases align to TRBD1. With V trimmed by 2 bases and J by 3 bases, 2 bases remained unmatched. The CDR3 spans 14 residues. Germline CDR1 is ENHRY and CDR2 is SYGVKD. CDR3 protein: CAISEPGQGYEQYF. In DNA, the CDR3 is TGTGCCATCAGTGAGCCGGGACAGGGCTACGAGCAGTACTTC.

V gene TRBV10-3 combines with J gene TRBJ2-1; D is tentatively TRBD1 or TRBD2 (6 bases each). CDR1 ENHRY and CDR2 SYGVKD come from the germline V gene. The V end lost 0 bases, the J end lost 10 bases, and 19 bases lay between the germline ends. This CDR3 spans 16 amino acids. CDR3 sequence (DNA): TGTGCCATCAGTGAGTCGGGGGGCGGGATTAGCCCCGAGCAGTTCTTC. Amino acids: CAISESGGGISPEQFF.

This clonotype was counted only a few times. This rearrangement joins TRBV4-3 to TRBJ2-7, with TRBD2 matching 11 bases. The germline V gene encodes CDR1 LGHNA and CDR2 YSLEER. CDR3 length equals 15 residues. Losses at the gene ends were 2 bases for V and 5 bases for J; bases not matched to a gene: 5. CDR3 coding DNA: TGCGCCAGCAGCCAAACCACTAGCGGGAGTGACGAGCAGTACTTC. Translation gives CASSQTTSGSDEQYF.

The gene calls are TRBV7-8 and TRBJ2-5, with D unclear. The germline V gene has CDR1 SGHVS and CDR2 FQNEAQ. Trimming took off 1 base at V and 4 bases at J, with 10 bases between the two ends. The CDR3 covers 14 residues. This chain's CDR3 is CASSLVESRETQYF. DNA of the CDR3: TGTGCCAGCAGCTTAGTAGAATCTCGAGAGACCCAGTACTTC.

The chain uses TRBV5-6 and TRBJ1-3; unclear D gene. The germline gives CDR1 SGHDT, CDR2 YYEEEE. Trimming stripped 4 bases from V and 6 bases from J, with 11 bases between. The CDR3 loop spans 13 amino acids. The CDR3 region is CASSLGYQNTIYF. As DNA, the CDR3 is TGTGCCAGCAGCCTCGGATACCAAAACACCATATATTTT.

The CDR3 sequence: CASSPDRQGRVLLYGYTF. Written as DNA, the CDR3 is TGTGCCAGCAGCCCCGATCGACAGGGAAGGGTCTTATTATATGGCTACACCTTC. The chain employs TRBV4-2 and TRBJ1-2; 7 positions agree with TRBD1. The junction had 19 bases not matched to a gene; V was cut back by 4 bases and J by 5 bases. Germline V lookup: CDR1 LGHNA, CDR2 YNFKEQ. The CDR3 covers 18 residues.

CDR3 nucleotides: TGTGCCAGCAGCCAGGGCTCCACAGGGCCCTACGAGCAGTACTTC. It encodes CASSQGSTGPYEQYF. The V and J genes are TRBV3-1 and TRBJ2-7; perhaps TRBD1 as D (6 bases). The V gene lost 3 bases and the J gene lost 2 bases, with 14 bases spanning the gap. CDR3 length: 15 residues. Per the germline V gene, CDR1 is LGHDT and CDR2 is YNNKEL (reference sequence).

The chain links TRBV24-1 to TRBJ1-2; tentative D call: TRBD1 (6 bases). The CDR3 is 15 amino acids. Trimming removed 2 bases from V and 4 bases from J, with 13 bases in between. The germline gives CDR1 KGHDR, CDR2 SFDVKD. CDR3 nucleotide sequence: TGTGCCACCAGTGATTCCAGGGGCGGGAGCTATGGCTACACCTTC. It is translated as CATSDSRGGSYGYTF.

This rearrangement joins TRBV12-3 or TRBV12-4 to TRBJ2-7, with a possible D match to TRBD2 (6 bases). The CDR3 has 16 residues. V gave up 7 bases and J gave up 2 bases, with 21 bases separating them. CDR3 DNA: TGTGCCAGCACCCCAATGGTATGGGGGGTCCCCTACGAGCAGTACTTC. It translates to CASTPMVWGVPYEQYF.

This sequence joins TRBV20-1 and TRBJ2-7; 8 nucleotides agree with TRBD2. Germline-derived CDR1 and CDR2 are DFQATT and SNEGSKA (reference sequence). Trimming took 6 bases from V and 4 from J; bases not matched to a gene: 11. The CDR3 totals 14 residues. CDR3 DNA sequence: TGCAGTGCGCTCATGCTTAGCGGGGCATACGAGCAGTACTTC. Residues: CSALMLSGAYEQYF.